The 27 T cell receptor beta chains in this list originate from one sample, sequenced in a study of patients and donors after allogeneic stem cell transplantation. TCRdb re-derived calls from the RT-PCR reads in MiXCR, one entry per CDR3 protein. This table holds 200,000 to 250,000 distinct CDR3 sequences, over 12% found once. Sample: blood, either unsorted or a sorted T cell fraction (not recorded which). These receptors originate from a human donor who was either an allogeneic HSCT recipient or a stem cell or donor lymphocyte infusion donor (not recorded which). It is not recorded whose cells these are; they may come from a transplant donor.

This clonotype was recorded many times. The chain uses TRBV3-1 and TRBJ1-6, with a weak D call TRBD1 (6 bases). The CDR3 totals 15 residues. V shed 1 base and J shed 13 bases, with 17 bases lying between them. The germline V gene has CDR1 LGHDT and CDR2 YNNKEL (reference sequence). The CDR3 bases are TGTGCCAGCAGCCAAGGACAGGACTCAGGGAGGCCCCTCCACTTT. Translation gives CASSQGQDSGRPLHF.

In this sample, this clonotype turned up many times. V usage is TRBV29-1 and J usage is TRBJ2-5, with 10 bases identical to TRBD1. Germline values: CDR1 SQVTM, CDR2 ANQGSEA. J lost 10 bases, V lost 1 base, and 6 bases had no gene match. This CDR3 has 13 residues. CDR3 nucleotides: TGCAGCGTTGAAGGGGACAGGGGTCGGGACCAGTACTTC. This encodes CSVEGDRGRDQYF.

J is TRBJ2-6 and V is TRBV4-3; TRBD2 aligns across 8 bases. CDR1 and CDR2 (germline): LGHNA, YSLEER. J gave up 3 bases and V 1 base, and 8 bases lay outside the gene matches. The CDR3 consists of 18 residues. CDR3 sequence: CASSQVGGALFGANVLTF. Here the CDR3 DNA reads TGCGCCAGCAGCCAAGTCGGGGGGGCGCTGTTTGGGGCCAACGTCCTGACTTTC.

The chain carries TRBV29-1 and TRBJ2-1; 12 nucleotides agree with TRBD2. This CDR3 region has 14 residues. The trim removed 6 bases at V and 9 bases at J, leaving 9 bases unmatched. The V gene's germline CDR1 is SQVTM and CDR2 ANQGSEA. The chain's CDR3 is CSVDSSGRAGEQFF. In DNA form, the CDR3 reads TGCAGCGTCGACTCTAGCGGGAGGGCCGGTGAGCAGTTCTTC.

This clonotype was observed a handful of times. The CDR3 here is CASSFPLLGGFDEQFF. As DNA, the CDR3 is TGTGCCAGCAGCTTCCCACTGCTCGGGGGTTTTGATGAGCAGTTCTTC. This chain connects TRBV5-4 to TRBJ2-1, with a weak D call TRBD2 (6 bases). Germline V lookup: CDR1 SGHNT, CDR2 YYREEE (reference sequence). This CDR3 is built from 16 residues. V was trimmed by 2 bases and J by 8 bases, leaving 20 bases between them.

This clonotype was detected many times. The genes are TRBV6-2 or TRBV6-3 and TRBJ2-1; possible D gene TRBD2, 6 bases. The CDR3 loop spans 13 amino acids. V gave up 4 bases and J gave up 5 bases, with 9 bases separating them. The germline gives CDR1 MNHEY, CDR2 SVGEGT. CDR3 bases: TGTGCCAGCAGTTTCCAGCGGGACAATGAGCAGTTCTTC. This encodes CASSFQRDNEQFF.

The sample holds a few counts of this clonotype. This chain links TRBV10-3 with TRBJ1-2; D gene unclear. The CDR3 consists of 13 residues. Trimming left V 4 bases short and J 2 bases short, with 8 bases between. The germline V gene encodes CDR1 ENHRY and CDR2 SYGVKD. The CDR3 coding sequence is TGTGCCATCAGTGGGCTGCTCAACTATGGCTACACCTTC. Amino acids: CAISGLLNYGYTF.

The genes are TRBV21-1 and TRBJ2-7. TRBV21-1 constitutes a pseudogene. CDR3 size: 16 residues. The CDR3 nucleotides read TGTGCCAGCAGCAAGGCTCTACGCAAGTCGTCCTACGAGCAGTACTTC. Translating it yields CASSKALRKSSYEQYF.

V usage is TRBV6-1 and J usage is TRBJ2-7; 9 nucleotides line up with TRBD1. The CDR3 is 15 amino acids. After removal of 5 bases from V and 3 bases from J, the junction contained 8 bases not matched to a gene. Germline CDR1 MNHNS, CDR2 SASEGT. The CDR3 loop reads CASSTGTGNLYEQYF. For the CDR3, the DNA is TGTGCCAGCAGTACCGGGACAGGGAACCTCTACGAGCAGTACTTC.

This clonotype was observed a handful of times. CDR3 coding DNA: TGCGCCAGCAGCGTTAGCGGGGGGGCCGTAAGAGATACGCAGTATTTT. Translated, it gives CASSVSGGAVRDTQYF. The V and J genes are TRBV5-1 and TRBJ2-3; 11 bases match TRBD2. This CDR3 is built from 16 residues. Germline lookup yields CDR1 SGHRS and CDR2 YFSETQ. V dropped 4 bases and J dropped 5; count of bases not matched to a gene: 9.

V usage is TRBV7-2 and J usage is TRBJ1-1, with TRBD1 identical over 10 bases. This CDR3 region has 15 residues. V lost 5 bases and J lost 2; bases outside the gene matches: 5. Germline CDR1 is SGHTA and CDR2 is FQGNSA. The CDR3: CASSPTGGTNTEAFF. The CDR3 DNA is TGTGCCAGCAGCCCGACAGGGGGCACCAACACTGAAGCTTTCTTT.

This clonotype showed up many times. The chain links TRBV11-2 to TRBJ2-3; TRBD1 is a possible D gene (6 bases). Trimming took 4 bases from V and 3 from J, leaving 14 bases between them. Germline CDR1 SGHAT, CDR2 FQNNGV. This CDR3 comprises 15 residues. CDR3 in amino acids: CASSSEGRGTDTQYF. Written as DNA, the CDR3 is TGTGCCAGCAGCTCCGAGGGAAGGGGGACAGATACGCAGTATTTT.

This clonotype was detected a few times. The chain is built from TRBV30 and TRBJ1-2; D is ambiguous. Trimming cost V 4 bases and J 1 base, with 10 bases left between them. Germline values: CDR1 GTSNPN, CDR2 SVGIG (reference sequence). The CDR3 loop spans 13 amino acids. The CDR3 sequence: CAWTRAYNYGYTF. In DNA, the CDR3 is TGTGCCTGGACTCGGGCCTATAACTATGGCTACACCTTC.

The CDR3 DNA sequence: TGCGCCAGCAGCCAAGATTCAGCCCGTGTTGAGCAGTTCTTC. Amino acids: CASSQDSARVEQFF. The genes are TRBV4-1 and TRBJ2-1, with D hard to call. Germline CDR1 is MGHRA and CDR2 is YSYEKL. This CDR3 comprises 14 residues. Trimming removed 0 bases from V and 9 bases from J, with 12 bases in between.

V gene TRBV6-1 combines with J gene TRBJ2-5; D is uncertain. The germline V and J ends were trimmed by 4 bases and 5 bases, with 8 bases remaining between them. This CDR3 contains 12 residues. CDR1 and CDR2 (germline): MNHNS, SASEGT. CDR3 loop: CASSAFEETQYF. The CDR3 DNA sequence: TGTGCCAGCAGTGCCTTCGAGGAGACCCAGTACTTC.

The chain is built from TRBV4-1 and TRBJ2-5, with 14 nucleotides matching TRBD2. This CDR3 comprises 17 residues. V shed 2 bases, J shed 4 bases, and the junction held 6 bases outside the gene matches. The germline V gene encodes CDR1 MGHRA and CDR2 YSYEKL. CDR3 loop: CASSQPRLAGGLETQYF. The CDR3, as DNA: TGCGCCAGCAGCCAACCTAGACTAGCGGGGGGGCTAGAGACCCAGTACTTC.

This clonotype was detected only a few times. This chain uses TRBV9 with TRBJ2-5, with D tentatively TRBD2 (6 bases). The germline CDR1 and CDR2 sequences are SGDLS and YYNGEE. The CDR3 has 15 amino acids. V dropped 0 bases and J dropped 6 bases, with 15 bases sitting between them. CDR3 DNA sequence: TGTGCCAGCAGCGTAGGGTGGAGGGAGGAACAGACCCAGTACTTC. This translates into CASSVGWREEQTQYF.

This clonotype was counted between two and nine times. The rearrangement links TRBV3-1 to TRBJ2-1; D is perhaps TRBD2 (6 bases). Germline CDR1 is LGHDT and CDR2 is YNNKEL (reference sequence). The CDR3 contains 15 residues. V dropped 4 bases and J dropped 10 bases, with 20 bases sitting between them. The CDR3 is CASSRTDSSATEQFF. The CDR3 DNA sequence: TGTGCCAGCAGCCGAACCGACTCTAGCGCCACCGAGCAGTTCTTC.

This clonotype was found many times. This chain connects TRBV24-1 to TRBJ2-7; 9 positions agree with TRBD1. The germline gives CDR1 KGHDR, CDR2 SFDVKD. This CDR3 comprises 16 residues. J gave up 0 bases and V 3 bases, and 5 bases lay outside the gene matches. CDR3 nucleotides: TGTGCCACCAGTGATCCAGGACAGGGGAGCTCCTACGAGCAGTACTTC. Translating gives CATSDPGQGSSYEQYF.

The CDR3 here is CASSFRKITNEKLFF. The CDR3 coding sequence is TGTGCCAGCAGCTTTCGGAAAATTACTAATGAAAAACTGTTTTTT. V and J are TRBV5-6 and TRBJ1-4; D remains ambiguous. There are 15 residues in the CDR3. V lost 2 bases and J lost 2, with 10 bases in between. Germline V gene lookup returns CDR1 SGHDT and CDR2 YYEEEE.

The V and J genes are TRBV21-1 and TRBJ2-1; the DNA was not used to check the table's D call, TRBD2. TRBV21-1 is tagged as a pseudogene. The CDR3 is 18 amino acids. CDR3 nucleotide sequence: TGTGCCAGCAGCAAGTTTCTTTCGGGGACTAGCGGGAGTTGTGAGCAGTTCTTC. Translation gives CASSKFLSGTSGSCEQFF.

The genes are TRBV7-2 and TRBJ1-6, with D tentatively TRBD1 (5 bases). Looked up from germline, CDR1 is SGHTA and CDR2 is FQGNSA. V was trimmed by 5 bases and J by 9 bases, leaving 20 bases between them. This CDR3 comprises 16 residues. In nucleotides, the CDR3 is TGTGCCAGCAGCCCCAACTCGGGGCTCACAAGTTCACCCCTCCACTTT. This codes for CASSPNSGLTSSPLHF.

This clonotype occurred many times. V gene TRBV20-1 combines with J gene TRBJ1-6, with 7 bases aligning to TRBD1. The CDR3 consists of 14 residues. From germline, CDR1 is DFQATT and CDR2 SNEGSKA (reference sequence). V shed 5 bases, J shed 6 bases, and the junction held 7 bases outside the gene matches. The CDR3 region has the DNA TGCAGTGCTGAATTGACAGGGATTAATTCACCCCTCCACTTT. It specifies CSAELTGINSPLHF.

This clonotype was seen a handful of times. The J gene is TRBJ2-7, the V gene TRBV7-8; TRBD2 is a possible D gene (7 bases). V gave up 5 bases and J gave up 4 bases, with 21 bases separating them. Germline V gives CDR1 SGHVS, CDR2 FQNEAQ. The CDR3 totals 16 residues. The CDR3 loop reads CASSRNQGGGNYEQYF. CDR3 DNA: TGTGCCAGCAGCCGAAACCAGGGAGGGGGGAATTACGAGCAGTACTTC.

This clonotype came up a few times. The chain uses TRBV20-1 and TRBJ1-6; D might be TRBD1 (5 bases). V shed 1 base and J shed 8 bases, with 9 bases lying between them. CDR3 length equals 13 residues. CDR1 is DFQATT, CDR2 SNEGSKA, per germline (reference sequence). This CDR3 is CSARGREDSPLHF. CDR3 sequence (DNA): TGCAGTGCTAGAGGCAGGGAAGATTCACCCCTCCACTTT.

This clonotype was recorded at least ten times. The chain carries TRBV27 and TRBJ1-4, with D hard to call. This CDR3 spans 13 amino acids. The V end was cut by 6 bases, the J end by 0 bases, with 5 bases between. The germline V gene encodes CDR1 MNHEY and CDR2 SMNVEV (reference sequence). The CDR3 reads CASRTATNEKLFF. The CDR3 DNA sequence: TGTGCCAGCAGAACAGCAACTAATGAAAAACTGTTTTTT.

This clonotype has a handful of counts. The J gene is TRBJ2-1, the V gene TRBV6-1, with D perhaps TRBD2 (6 bases). Trimming cost V 5 bases and J 3 bases, with 14 bases left between them. The CDR3 is 15 residues long. Germline V gives CDR1 MNHNS, CDR2 SASEGT. The CDR3 bases are TGTGCCAGCAGTACGGGAGTAGTGGGCTACAATGAGCAGTTCTTC. This encodes CASSTGVVGYNEQFF.